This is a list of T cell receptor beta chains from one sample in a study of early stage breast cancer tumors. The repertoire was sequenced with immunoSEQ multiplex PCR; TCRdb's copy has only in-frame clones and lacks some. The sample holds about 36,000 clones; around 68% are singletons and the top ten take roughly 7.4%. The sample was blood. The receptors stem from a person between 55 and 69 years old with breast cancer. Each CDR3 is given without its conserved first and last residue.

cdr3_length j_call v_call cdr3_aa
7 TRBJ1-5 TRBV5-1 ASTKPQH
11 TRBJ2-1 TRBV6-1 ASTAGESNEQF
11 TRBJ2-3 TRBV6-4 ACRQVRTDTQY
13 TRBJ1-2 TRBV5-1 ASSERTGGNYGYT
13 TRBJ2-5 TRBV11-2 ASSSPTGWGETQY
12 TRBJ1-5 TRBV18 ASSPQGPNQPQH
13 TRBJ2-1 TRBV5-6 ASSSPLNSYNEQF
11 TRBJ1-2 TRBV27 ASRNTGGNGYT
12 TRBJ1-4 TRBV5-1 ASSFGRGDEKLF
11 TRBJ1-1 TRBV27 ASSLFGRPEAF
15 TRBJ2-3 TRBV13 ASSLGLAGWGTDTQY
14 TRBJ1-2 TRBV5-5 ASTTHGEGANYGYT
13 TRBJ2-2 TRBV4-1 ASSQDGGGAGELF
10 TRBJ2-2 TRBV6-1 ASRGNTGELF
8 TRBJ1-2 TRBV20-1 SATGYGYT
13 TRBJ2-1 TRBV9 ASSRTGSSYNEQF
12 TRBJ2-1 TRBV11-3 ASSLGKDRGEQF
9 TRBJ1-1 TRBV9 ASSPLTEAF
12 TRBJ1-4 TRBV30 AWRVGATNEKLF
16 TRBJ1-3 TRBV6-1 ASSAGGGLFLVGNTIY
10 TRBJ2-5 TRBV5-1 ASEVREETQY
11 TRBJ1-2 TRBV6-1 ASSVNGNDGYT
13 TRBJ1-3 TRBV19 ALRGLGGCGNTIY
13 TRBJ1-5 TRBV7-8 ASSSGGGIPQPQH
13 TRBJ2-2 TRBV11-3 ASSPDRGNTGELF
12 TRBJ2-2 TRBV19 ASIPQGVTGELF
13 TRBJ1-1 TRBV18 ASSPIGDSGTEAF
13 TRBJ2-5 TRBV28 ASSLLSTGAETQY
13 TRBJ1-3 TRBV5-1 ASSLGPSSGNTIY
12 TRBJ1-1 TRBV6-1 ASLLYRANTEAF
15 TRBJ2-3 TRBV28 ASSLISGQGARYTQY
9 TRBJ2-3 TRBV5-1 ASSGSDTQY
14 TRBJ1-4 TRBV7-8 ASSPSSRGPNEKLF
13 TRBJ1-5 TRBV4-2 ASSQDLEAVQPQH
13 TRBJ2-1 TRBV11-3 ASSASSGRGNEQF
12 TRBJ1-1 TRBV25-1 ASSLTGVGSEAF
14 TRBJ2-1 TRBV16 ASSPKLAGEGNEQF
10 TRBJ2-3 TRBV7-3 ASSPKSDTQY
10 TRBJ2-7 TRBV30 AWSGDSHEQY
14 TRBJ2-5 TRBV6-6 ASSYLGPSPQETQY
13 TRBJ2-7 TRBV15 ATSRAETEGNEQY
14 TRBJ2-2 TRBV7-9 ASSYRTGGNTGELF
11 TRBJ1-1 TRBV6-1 ASRSRGGTEAF
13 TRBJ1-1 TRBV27 ASSDRDRGVTEAF
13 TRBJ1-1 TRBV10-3 AISESMGAKTEAF